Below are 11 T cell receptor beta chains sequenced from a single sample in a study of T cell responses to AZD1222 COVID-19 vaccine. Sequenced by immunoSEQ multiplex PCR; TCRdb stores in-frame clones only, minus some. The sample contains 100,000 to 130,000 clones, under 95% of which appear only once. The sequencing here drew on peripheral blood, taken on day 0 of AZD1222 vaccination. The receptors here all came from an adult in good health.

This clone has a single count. The DNA for the CDR3 is TGTGCCAGTAGACACGGGGGTACGTCCTACGAGCAGTACTTC. It codes for CASRHGGTSYEQYF. The chain couples TRBV19 to TRBJ2-7, with D maybe TRBD2 (6 bases). The CDR3 spans 14 residues. Germline loops: CDR1 LNHDA, CDR2 SQIVND (reference sequence). V was shortened by 6 bases and J by 1 base, with 13 bases between the two germline ends.

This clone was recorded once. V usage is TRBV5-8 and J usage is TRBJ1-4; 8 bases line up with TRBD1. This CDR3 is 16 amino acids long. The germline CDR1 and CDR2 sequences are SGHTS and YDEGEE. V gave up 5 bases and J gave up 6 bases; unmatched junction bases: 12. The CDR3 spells CASRTGTGQTYEKLFF. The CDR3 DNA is TGTGCCAGCAGAACCGGGACAGGCCAAACCTATGAAAAACTGTTTTTT.

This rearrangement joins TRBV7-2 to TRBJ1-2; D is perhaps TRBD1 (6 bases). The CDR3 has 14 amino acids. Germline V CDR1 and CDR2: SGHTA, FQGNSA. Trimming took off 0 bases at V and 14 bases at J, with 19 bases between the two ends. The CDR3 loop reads CASSLASNSGVGTF. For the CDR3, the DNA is TGTGCCAGCAGCTTAGCCTCAAACTCAGGGGTAGGAACCTTC.

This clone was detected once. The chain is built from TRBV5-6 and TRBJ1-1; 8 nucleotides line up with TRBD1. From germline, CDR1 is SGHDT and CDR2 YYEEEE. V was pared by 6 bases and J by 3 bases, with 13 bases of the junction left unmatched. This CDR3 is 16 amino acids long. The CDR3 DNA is TGTGCCAGCACCACCAGTAAAAGACAGGGGCACACTGAAGCTTTCTTT. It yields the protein CASTTSKRQGHTEAFF.

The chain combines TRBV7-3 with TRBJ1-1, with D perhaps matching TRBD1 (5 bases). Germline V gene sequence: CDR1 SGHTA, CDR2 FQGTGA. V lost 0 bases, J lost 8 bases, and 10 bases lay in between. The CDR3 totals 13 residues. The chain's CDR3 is CASSLTRVGEAFF. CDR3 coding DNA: TGTGCCAGCAGCTTAACCAGGGTTGGAGAAGCTTTCTTT.

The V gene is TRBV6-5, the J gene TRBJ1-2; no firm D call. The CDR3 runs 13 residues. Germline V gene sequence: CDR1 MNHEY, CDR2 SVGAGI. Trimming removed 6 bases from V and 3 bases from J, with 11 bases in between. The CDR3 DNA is TGTGCCAGCAGCCCAACGACGGACTATGGCTACACCTTC. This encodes CASSPTTDYGYTF.

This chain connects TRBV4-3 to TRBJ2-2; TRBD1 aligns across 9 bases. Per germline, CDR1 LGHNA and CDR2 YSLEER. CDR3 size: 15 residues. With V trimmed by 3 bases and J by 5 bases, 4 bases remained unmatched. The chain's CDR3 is CASSQRTGATGELFF. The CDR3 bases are TGCGCCAGCAGCCAGCGGACAGGGGCGACCGGGGAGCTGTTTTTT.

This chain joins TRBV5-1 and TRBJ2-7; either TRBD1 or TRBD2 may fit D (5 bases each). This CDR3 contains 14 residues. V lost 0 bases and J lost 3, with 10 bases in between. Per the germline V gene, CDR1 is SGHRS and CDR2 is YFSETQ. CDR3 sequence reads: CASSLVKGSYEQYF. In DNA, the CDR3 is TGCGCCAGCAGCTTGGTAAAGGGGAGCTACGAGCAGTACTTC.

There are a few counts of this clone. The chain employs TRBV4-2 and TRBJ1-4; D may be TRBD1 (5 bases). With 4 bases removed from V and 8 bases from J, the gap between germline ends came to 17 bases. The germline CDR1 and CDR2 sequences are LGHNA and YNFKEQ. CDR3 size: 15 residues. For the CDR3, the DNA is TGTGCCAGCAGCCCTGCTTGGGGGAAGTCGGAAAAACTGTTTTTT. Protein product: CASSPAWGKSEKLFF.

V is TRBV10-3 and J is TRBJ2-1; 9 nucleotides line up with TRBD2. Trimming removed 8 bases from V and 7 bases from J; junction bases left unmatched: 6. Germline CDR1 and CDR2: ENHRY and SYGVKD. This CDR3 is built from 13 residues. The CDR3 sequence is CAIRGGAGNEQFF. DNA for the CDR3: TGTGCCATCCGCGGGGGGGCGGGGAATGAGCAGTTCTTC.

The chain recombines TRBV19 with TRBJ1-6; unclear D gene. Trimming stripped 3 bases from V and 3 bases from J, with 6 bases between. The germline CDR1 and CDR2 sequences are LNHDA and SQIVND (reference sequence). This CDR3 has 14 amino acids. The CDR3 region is CASSIRDYNSPLHF. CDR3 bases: TGTGCCAGTAGTATCCGGGACTATAATTCACCCCTCCACTTT.